The present TCR beta chain was sequenced within a study of cytomegalovirus exposure and HLA in healthy donors. The study's findings and limits: Reports described diagnosis of cytomegalovirus status by the classifier as highly specific and sensitive. First-cohort TCR clusters tended to co-occur in the roughly 120 validation repertoires, a later analysis found.

Notes on this clone: Its antigen is not identified.

Here immunoSEQ multiplex PCR was the method, and the copy in TCRdb shows in-frame clones only, minus some. The sample lists some 340,000 clones, roughly nine tenths occurring once. V gave up 4 bases and J gave up 2 bases; unmatched junction bases: 6. This CDR3 is 15 amino acids long. Germline CDR1 is MNHEY and CDR2 is SMNVEV (reference sequence). This clonotype was obtained from a young woman in good health and CMV-seropositive. The V gene is TRBV27, the J gene TRBJ2-3, with 7 positions matching TRBD2. Sequenced material: PBMCs. The CDR3 DNA is TGTGCCAGCAGTTCATCTAGCGGCGACACAGATACGCAGTATTTT. Translating it yields CASSSSSGDTDTQYF.